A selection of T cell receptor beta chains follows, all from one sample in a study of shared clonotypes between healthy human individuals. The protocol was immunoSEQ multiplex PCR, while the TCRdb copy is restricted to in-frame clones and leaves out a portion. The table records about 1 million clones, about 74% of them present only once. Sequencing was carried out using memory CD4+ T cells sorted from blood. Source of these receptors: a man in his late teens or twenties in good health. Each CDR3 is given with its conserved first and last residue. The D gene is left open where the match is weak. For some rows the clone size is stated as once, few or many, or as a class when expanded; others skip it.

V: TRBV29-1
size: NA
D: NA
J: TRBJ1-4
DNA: TGCAGCGTGCGGGACACCAATGAAAAACTGTTTTTT
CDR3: CSVRDTNEKLFF

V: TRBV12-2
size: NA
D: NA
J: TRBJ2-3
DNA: TGTGCAAGTCGCTTAATTCGGCGGGGGGGCAGAGATACGCAGTATTTT
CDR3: CASRLIRRGGRDTQYF

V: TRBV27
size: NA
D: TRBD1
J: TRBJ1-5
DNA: TGTGCCAGCAACGACAGGGGTGGGGTTGGTCAGCCCCAGCATTTT
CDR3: CASNDRGGVGQPQHF

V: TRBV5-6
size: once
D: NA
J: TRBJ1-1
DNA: TGTGCCAGCAGCTTGGGCACTGAAGCTTTCTTT
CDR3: CASSLGTEAFF

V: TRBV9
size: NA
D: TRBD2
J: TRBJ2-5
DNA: TGTGCCAGCAGCGTAGCTGGCCTAGCGGGGGGGCAAGAGACCCAGTACTTC
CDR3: CASSVAGLAGGQETQYF

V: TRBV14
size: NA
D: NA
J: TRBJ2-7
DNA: TGTGCCAGCAGCCACCTAGGAACGACCGAGCAGTACTTC
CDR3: CASSHLGTTEQYF

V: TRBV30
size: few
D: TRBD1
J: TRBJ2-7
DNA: TGTGCCTGGAGTCCCCGGGACAGGGTAATGGGTCAGCAGTACTTC
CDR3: CAWSPRDRVMGQQYF

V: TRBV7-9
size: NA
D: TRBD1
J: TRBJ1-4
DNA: TGTGCCAGCAGCCCGGGACAGGGGGCGCGGGAAAAACTGTTTTTT
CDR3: CASSPGQGAREKLFF

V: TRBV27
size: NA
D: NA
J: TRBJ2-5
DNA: TGTGCCAGCAGTTTATCGAGGGGTCTGGGGGAGACCCAGTACTTC
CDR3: CASSLSRGLGETQYF

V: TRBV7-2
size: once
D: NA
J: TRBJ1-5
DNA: TGTGCCAGCAGCTCGACAGGCGCCAAGCCCCAGCATTTT
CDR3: CASSSTGAKPQHF

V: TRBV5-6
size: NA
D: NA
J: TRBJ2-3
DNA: TGTGCCAGCAGCTTCCTAGGGACTAGCACAGATACGCAGTATTTT
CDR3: CASSFLGTSTDTQYF

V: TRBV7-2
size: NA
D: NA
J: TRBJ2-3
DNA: TGTGCCAGCAGCACCTTCACAGATACGCAGTATTTT
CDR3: CASSTFTDTQYF

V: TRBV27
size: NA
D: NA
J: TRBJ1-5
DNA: TGTGCCAGCAGTTTACGCGGACCGAGCAATCAGCCCCAGCATTTT
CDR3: CASSLRGPSNQPQHF

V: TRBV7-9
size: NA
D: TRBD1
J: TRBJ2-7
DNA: TGTGCCAGCAGAGACGCAGGGGGCCGTTACGAGCAGTACTTC
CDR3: CASRDAGGRYEQYF

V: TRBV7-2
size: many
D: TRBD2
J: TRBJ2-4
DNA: TGTGCCAGCAGCCCTGGACTAGCGGAAAACATTCAGTACTTC
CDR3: CASSPGLAENIQYF

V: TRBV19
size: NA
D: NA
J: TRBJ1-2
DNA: TGTGCCAGTAGCACTCCACAGGAAAGGGGATCGTCTGGCTACACCTTC
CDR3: CASSTPQERGSSGYTF

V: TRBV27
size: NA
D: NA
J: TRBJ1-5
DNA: TGTGCCAGCAGTTTAACCCCTAATCAGCCCCAGCATTTT
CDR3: CASSLTPNQPQHF

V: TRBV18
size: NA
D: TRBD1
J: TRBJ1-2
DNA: TGTGCCAGCTCACCTTGGGACAGGGGGATGCGCGGCTACACCTTC
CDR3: CASSPWDRGMRGYTF

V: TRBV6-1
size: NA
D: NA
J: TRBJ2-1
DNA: TGTGCCAGCAGATGGCTAAATGAGCAGTTCTTC
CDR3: CASRWLNEQFF